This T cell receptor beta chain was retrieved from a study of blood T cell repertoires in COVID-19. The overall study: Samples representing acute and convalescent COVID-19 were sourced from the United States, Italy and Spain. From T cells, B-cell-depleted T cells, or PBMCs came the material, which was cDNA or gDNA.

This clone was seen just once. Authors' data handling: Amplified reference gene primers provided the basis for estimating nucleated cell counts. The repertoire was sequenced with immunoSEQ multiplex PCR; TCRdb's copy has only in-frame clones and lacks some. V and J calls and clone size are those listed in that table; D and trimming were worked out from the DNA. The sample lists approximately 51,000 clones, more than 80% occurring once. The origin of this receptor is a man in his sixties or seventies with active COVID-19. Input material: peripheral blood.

CDR3 sequence: CASSLRPQGASTEAFF. CDR3 in DNA: TGTGCCAGCAGCCTCAGGCCCCAGGGGGCGAGTACTGAAGCTTTCTTT. The chain uses TRBV7-2 and TRBJ1-1; TRBD1 matches 8 bases. The CDR3 is 16 amino acids. V trimming: 5 bases; J trimming: 5 bases; junction bases outside the gene matches: 13. Germline CDR1 SGHTA, CDR2 FQGNSA.